The source of this T cell receptor (beta chain) is a study of shared clonotypes between healthy human individuals. V shed 3 bases and J 3 bases; nucleotides not matched to a gene: 5. This CDR3 spans 16 amino acids. Per the germline V gene, CDR1 is SEHNR and CDR2 is FQNEAQ (reference sequence). Libraries were prepared by immunoSEQ multiplex PCR; TCRdb keeps only in-frame clonotypes and omits some of them. This sample has some 500,000 clones, with roughly 95% found just once. Sequenced sample: naive CD4+ T cells sorted from blood. Subset: CD45RA+ positively selected. This chain links TRBV7-9 with TRBJ2-2; TRBD2 matches 9 bases. The receptor was derived from a woman aged 25 to 45 in good health. DNA for the CDR3: TGTGCCAGCAGCTTCTACGGCGGGAGGGACACCGGGGAGCTGTTTTTT. Protein: CASSFYGGRDTGELFF.